The 31 T cell receptor beta chains reported below all come from one sample, sequenced in a study of cytomegalovirus exposure and HLA in healthy donors. Primers: 60 Vbeta forward and 13 Jbeta reverse. Produced via immunoSEQ multiplex PCR; TCRdb's table is partial and in-frame only. The sample totals 200,000 to 250,000 clones. Sequencing was done on a sample of PBMCs. Source of these receptors: a woman aged 25 to 39 in good health and CMV-seropositive.

The chain couples TRBV18 to TRBJ1-2; maybe TRBD1 (6 bases). Germline-derived CDR1 and CDR2 are KGHSH and LQKENI. The CDR3 is 15 amino acids. V lost 1 base and J lost 2, with 11 bases in between. CDR3: CASSPQPGQNYGYTF. Written as DNA, the CDR3 is TGTGCCAGCTCACCACAACCCGGACAGAACTATGGCTACACCTTC.

V usage is TRBV7-2 and J usage is TRBJ2-4; 8 positions agree with TRBD2. The CDR3 runs 17 residues. The V segment lost 4 bases and the J segment 1 base; nucleotides outside the gene matches: 9. Looked up from germline, CDR1 is SGHTA and CDR2 is FQGNSA. The CDR3: CASSYGAGARAKNIQYF. In nucleotides, the CDR3 is TGTGCCAGCAGCTATGGAGCGGGGGCGCGGGCCAAAAACATTCAGTACTTC.

The chain uses TRBV29-1 and TRBJ1-2; 7 bases line up with TRBD1. CDR3 length: 11 residues. Germline-derived CDR1 and CDR2 are SQVTM and ANQGSEA. Trimming at V came to 6 bases and at J to 8 bases, leaving 6 bases not matched to a gene. CDR3: CSVDRDGGYTF. CDR3 sequence (DNA): TGCAGCGTAGACAGGGATGGAGGCTACACCTTC.

V usage is TRBV11-1 and J usage is TRBJ2-3; D may be TRBD1 (6 bases). V was clipped by 6 bases and J by 0 bases, with 10 bases between them. The CDR3 covers 14 residues. CDR1 is SGHAT, CDR2 FQDESV, per germline (reference sequence). The CDR3 loop is CASRHRVSTDTQYF. CDR3 sequence (DNA): TGTGCCAGCAGGCACAGGGTGAGCACAGATACGCAGTATTTT. The complete variable domain, with remaining parts taken from reference TRBV11-1 and TRBJ2-3, reads EAEVAQSPRYKITEKSQAVAFWCDPISGHATLYWYRQILGQGPELLVQFQDESVVDDSQLPKDRFSAERLKGVDSTLKIQPAELGDSAMYLCASRHRVSTDTQYFGPGTRLTVL.

The chain joins TRBV15 to TRBJ1-1; TRBD1 might be the D (5 bases). Trimming took 5 bases from V and 4 from J, leaving 17 bases between them. The CDR3 length is 15 residues. CDR1 and CDR2 (germline): LNHNV, YYDKDF (reference sequence). As DNA, the CDR3 is TGTGCCACCAGCCCAAGGTCCGGGGGAAGCACTGAAGCTTTCTTT. Residues: CATSPRSGGSTEAFF.

The chain uses TRBV6-5 and TRBJ2-7; a weak D match, TRBD2 (5 bases). Trimming shortened V by 5 bases and J by 9 bases, and 20 bases separated the two germline ends. This CDR3 region has 14 residues. The germline V gene has CDR1 MNHEY and CDR2 SVGAGI. The CDR3 DNA reads TGTGCCAGCAGTCCCCTACACGGGAATGGCCCGCAGTACTTC. It yields the protein CASSPLHGNGPQYF.

The chain combines TRBV7-9 with TRBJ1-1; D unresolved. The CDR3 consists of 14 residues. V lost 4 bases and J lost 1, with 10 bases in between. Germline V gene data show CDR1 as SEHNR and CDR2 as FQNEAQ (reference sequence). The CDR3 nucleotides read TGTGCCAGCAGCTCGCCAGGTTCGAACACTGAAGCTTTCTTT. This sequence encodes CASSSPGSNTEAFF.

DNA of the CDR3: TGTGCCAGCAGCTTGACTATGACTAGCGTGGCAGATACGCAGTATTTT. Translated, it gives CASSLTMTSVADTQYF. The V call is TRBV7-2, the J call TRBJ2-3; 8 positions match TRBD2. The CDR3 is 16 residues long. J was trimmed by 4 bases and V by 3 bases; bases with no gene match: 9. Germline CDR1 reads SGHTA; CDR2 reads FQGNSA.

This chain links TRBV5-1 with TRBJ1-2; weak D call: TRBD1 (5 bases). Trimming cost V 0 bases and J 4 bases, with 13 bases left between them. Germline assignment: CDR1 SGHRS and CDR2 YFSETQ. This CDR3 comprises 15 residues. In DNA, the CDR3 is TGCGCCAGCAGCTTGGCCTCAGGGCGCGGCTATGGCTACACCTTC. The encoded protein is CASSLASGRGYGYTF.

V and J are TRBV7-2 and TRBJ2-1; 8 positions match TRBD1. CDR1 is SGHTA, CDR2 FQGNSA, per germline. V dropped 1 base and J dropped 0; count of bases not matched to a gene: 5. CDR3 length equals 17 residues. This chain's CDR3 is CASSLGRDRGSYNEQFF. The CDR3 DNA sequence: TGTGCCAGCAGCTTAGGCAGAGACAGGGGCTCCTACAATGAGCAGTTCTTC. Full variable domain (rest looked up from reference TRBV7-2 and TRBJ2-1): GAGVSQSPSNKVTEKGKDVELRCDPISGHTALYWYRQSLGQGLEFLIYFQGNSAPDKSGLPSDRFSAERTGGSVSTLTIQRTQQEDSAVYLCASSLGRDRGSYNEQFFGPGTRLTVL.

Comments on this clone: Additional DNA sequences in this sample encode the identical CDR3. V gene TRBV13 combines with J gene TRBJ1-1; D is unclear. The germline gives CDR1 PRHDT, CDR2 FYEKMQ (reference sequence). This CDR3 contains 12 residues. V shed 2 bases and J shed 6 bases, with 7 bases lying between them. CDR3 sequence reads: CASSLPGSEAFF. CDR3 in DNA: TGTGCCAGCAGCTTACCAGGTTCTGAAGCTTTCTTT.

CDR3 DNA sequence: TGTGCCAGTAGTGATTGGAGACCCGCGTCCGGGGAGCTGTTTTTT. This encodes CASSDWRPASGELFF. The chain combines TRBV19 with TRBJ2-2; D unresolved. Trimming pared 5 bases from V and 6 bases from J, leaving 16 bases between. The CDR3 is made up of 15 amino acids. Germline assignment: CDR1 LNHDA and CDR2 SQIVND (reference sequence).

V usage is TRBV14 and J usage is TRBJ2-5, with 8 bases aligning to TRBD2. V gave up 3 bases and J gave up 5 bases; unmatched junction bases: 8. Germline assignment: CDR1 SGHDN and CDR2 FVKESK. This CDR3 has 15 residues. CDR3 sequence: CASSHGLAARETQYF. In DNA, the CDR3 is TGTGCCAGCAGCCATGGACTAGCTGCCAGGGAGACCCAGTACTTC.

The chain employs TRBV6-5 and TRBJ1-6; D is unresolved. CDR3 size: 12 residues. Between the trimmed V and J ends, which lost 6 bases and 14 bases, there was a span of 14 bases. Germline lookup yields CDR1 MNHEY and CDR2 SVGAGI. The CDR3 loop reads CASREGFATLHF. Written as DNA, the CDR3 is TGTGCCAGCAGGGAGGGTTTTGCGACCCTCCACTTT.

The chain is built from TRBV28 and TRBJ1-1; D is uncertain. Germline V gives CDR1 MDHEN, CDR2 SYDVKM. The CDR3 sequence is 11 residues long. Between the trimmed V and J ends, which lost 3 bases and 8 bases, there was a span of 7 bases. The CDR3 DNA is TGTGCCAGCAGTTTTGAACGGGAAGCTTTCTTT. Protein: CASSFEREAFF. Using reference TRBV28 and TRBJ1-1 for the parts outside the CDR3, the full variable domain is DVKVTQSSRYLVKRTGEKVFLECVQDMDHENMFWYRQDPGLGLRLIYFSYDVKMKEKGDIPEGYSVSREKKERFSLILESASTNQTSMYLCASSFEREAFFGQGTRLTVV.

V is TRBV11-2 and J is TRBJ2-7; perhaps TRBD2 as D (5 bases). V lost 3 bases, J lost 2 bases, and 14 bases lay in between. The length of the CDR3 is 15 residues. Germline CDR1 reads SGHAT; CDR2 reads FQNNGV. DNA for the CDR3: TGTGCCAGCAGCTTGTCCGGGATACTCACCTACGAGCAGTACTTC. Its translation is CASSLSGILTYEQYF.

This chain uses TRBV5-1 with TRBJ2-2, with TRBD2 matching over 7 bases. With V trimmed by 4 bases and J by 6 bases, 9 bases remained unmatched. CDR1 is SGHRS and CDR2 is YFSETQ in the germline V gene. The CDR3 runs 15 residues. The CDR3 DNA is TGCGCCAGCAGCCAAGGACTAGACCAGGCCGGGGAGCTGTTTTTT. This codes for CASSQGLDQAGELFF.

The V gene is TRBV9, the J gene TRBJ2-7; 14 bases are shared with TRBD2. The V gene end was trimmed by 3 bases and the J gene end by 3 bases; junction bases not matched to a gene: 5. The CDR3 spans 16 residues. CDR1 is SGDLS, CDR2 YYNGEE, per germline. The CDR3 spells CASSGGGTSGSYEQYF. The CDR3 DNA reads as TGTGCCAGCAGCGGAGGCGGGACTAGCGGGAGCTACGAGCAGTACTTC.

The genes are TRBV25-1 and TRBJ2-2; 8 bases fit TRBD1. The CDR3 is made up of 16 amino acids. Germline V gives CDR1 MGHDK, CDR2 SYGVNS. With V trimmed by 1 base and J by 6 bases, 7 bases remained unmatched. The chain's CDR3 is CASSESPTGVAGELFF. The DNA for the CDR3 is TGTGCCAGCAGTGAATCCCCGACAGGGGTGGCCGGGGAGCTGTTTTTT.

This chain uses TRBV25-1 with TRBJ2-3, with TRBD2 matching over 16 bases. Germline V gives CDR1 MGHDK, CDR2 SYGVNS. J was trimmed by 9 bases and V by 3 bases; bases with no gene match: 6. The CDR3 sequence is 16 residues long. This CDR3 reads CASSDLGTSGRATQYF. DNA of the CDR3: TGTGCCAGCAGTGACTTGGGGACTAGCGGGAGGGCCACGCAGTATTTT.

The chain recombines TRBV15 with TRBJ1-2; 7 positions match TRBD1. Germline values: CDR1 LNHNV, CDR2 YYDKDF (reference sequence). This CDR3 is 13 amino acids long. V dropped 6 bases and J dropped 8; count of bases not matched to a gene: 9. The CDR3 bases are TGTGCCACCAGTATCGACAGGGTAGCAGGCTACACCTTC. It yields the protein CATSIDRVAGYTF. Filled out from reference TRBV15 and TRBJ1-2, the complete variable domain reads DAMVIQNPRYQVTQFGKPVTLSCSQTLNHNVMYWYQQKSSQAPKLLFHYYDKDFNNEADTPDNFQSRRPNTSFCFLDIRSPGLGDTAMYLCATSIDRVAGYTFGSGTRLTVV.

V and J are TRBV27 and TRBJ2-7; possibly TRBD2 for D (5 bases). The CDR3 covers 14 residues. The germline gives CDR1 MNHEY, CDR2 SMNVEV (reference sequence). Between the trimmed V and J ends, which lost 2 bases and 6 bases, there was a span of 14 bases. CDR3 nucleotide sequence: TGTGCCAGCAGTTTAGGGTCTAGCCCTAGCGAGCAGTACTTC. Residues: CASSLGSSPSEQYF.

The chain joins TRBV2 to TRBJ2-2; 7 bases agree with TRBD2. V lost 6 bases to trimming and J lost 5 bases; unmatched junction nucleotides: 12. The CDR3 has 16 residues. The germline CDR1 and CDR2 sequences are SNHLY and FYNNEI. The CDR3 sequence: CASRALRDYRTGELFF. Written as DNA, the CDR3 is TGTGCCAGCAGGGCTTTACGGGACTACCGTACCGGGGAGCTGTTTTTT. Full variable domain (remainder filled in from reference TRBV2 and TRBJ2-2): EPEVTQTPSHQVTQMGQEVILRCVPISNHLYFYWYRQILGQKVEFLVSFYNNEISEKSEIFDDQFSVERPDGSNFTLKIRSTKLEDSAMYFCASRALRDYRTGELFFGEGSRLTVL.

V usage is TRBV10-3 and J usage is TRBJ2-7, with TRBD2 matching 9 bases. The V gene's germline CDR1 is ENHRY and CDR2 SYGVKD. The CDR3 totals 15 residues. J was trimmed by 3 bases and V by 4 bases; bases with no gene match: 7. DNA of the CDR3: TGTGCCATCAGTGTAGCGGGGGACTACTACTACGAGCAGTACTTC. Translating it yields CAISVAGDYYYEQYF.

The genes are TRBV27 and TRBJ2-7; possible D gene TRBD2, 6 bases. V was trimmed by 2 bases and J by 2 bases, leaving 10 bases between them. Germline V gene sequence: CDR1 MNHEY, CDR2 SMNVEV (reference sequence). The CDR3 covers 14 residues. The CDR3 sequence: CASSLSGFPYEQYF. Written as DNA, the CDR3 is TGTGCCAGCAGTTTAAGCGGGTTCCCCTACGAGCAGTACTTC.

The chain has TRBV12-5 and TRBJ2-3; 8 nucleotides line up with TRBD1. The CDR3 has 15 residues. In germline, CDR1 is LGHNT, CDR2 FRNRAP. With V trimmed by 1 base and J by 10 bases, 10 bases remained unmatched. This chain's CDR3 is CASGLDRTGLVAQYF. DNA of the CDR3: TGTGCTAGTGGTTTGGACCGGACAGGGCTTGTGGCGCAGTATTTT.

This chain uses TRBV5-6 with TRBJ1-2; 7 bases align to TRBD1. In germline, CDR1 is SGHDT, CDR2 YYEEEE. Losses at the gene ends were 3 bases for V and 5 bases for J; bases not matched to a gene: 13. The CDR3 sequence is 16 residues long. The CDR3 sequence is CASSYGALGQTYGYTF. For the CDR3, the DNA is TGTGCCAGCAGCTACGGGGCCCTGGGACAGACTTATGGCTACACCTTC.

The V call is TRBV18, the J call TRBJ1-2; D is unclear. The germline V gene encodes CDR1 KGHSH and CDR2 LQKENI. With 3 bases removed from V and 6 bases from J, the gap between germline ends came to 14 bases. This CDR3 has 14 residues. The CDR3 DNA reads TGTGCCAGCTCACCGATAGCGGAGAGCCATGGCTACACCTTC. It encodes CASSPIAESHGYTF.

The chain joins TRBV5-6 to TRBJ1-2, with 7 bases fitting TRBD1. The V segment lost 4 bases and the J segment 8 bases; nucleotides outside the gene matches: 14. The CDR3 is 15 residues long. Germline V CDR1 and CDR2: SGHDT, YYEEEE. CDR3 in amino acids: CASSELQGSLGGYTF. The CDR3 DNA follows: TGTGCCAGCAGCGAATTACAGGGGTCCCTGGGAGGCTACACCTTC.

CDR3 nucleotide sequence: TGCGCCAGCAGGACCGGGACAGCCTCCTACGAGCAGTACTTC. It yields the protein CASRTGTASYEQYF. The chain carries TRBV5-1 and TRBJ2-7, with 7 bases lining up with TRBD1. Germline lookup yields CDR1 SGHRS and CDR2 YFSETQ. V lost 5 bases and J lost 0; bases outside the gene matches: 5. There are 14 residues in the CDR3.

This rearrangement joins TRBV4-1 to TRBJ1-1; possibly TRBD1 for D (6 bases). CDR3 length equals 13 residues. Deletions cut 2 bases from V and 6 bases from J, with 10 bases between. Germline V gene sequence: CDR1 MGHRA, CDR2 YSYEKL. In DNA form, the CDR3 reads TGCGCCAGCAGCCAAATACAGGGCTCTGAAGCTTTCTTT. The encoded protein is CASSQIQGSEAFF.